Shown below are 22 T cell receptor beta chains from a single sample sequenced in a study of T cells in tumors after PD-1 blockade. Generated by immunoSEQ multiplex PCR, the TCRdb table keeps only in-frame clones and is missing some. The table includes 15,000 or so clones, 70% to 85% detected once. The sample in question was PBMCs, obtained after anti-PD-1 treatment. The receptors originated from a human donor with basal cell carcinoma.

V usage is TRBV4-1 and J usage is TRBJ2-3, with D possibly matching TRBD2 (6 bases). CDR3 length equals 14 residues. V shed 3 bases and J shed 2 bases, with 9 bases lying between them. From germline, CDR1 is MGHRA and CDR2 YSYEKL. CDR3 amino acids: CASSHSGPTDTQYF. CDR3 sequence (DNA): TGCGCCAGCAGCCATAGCGGTCCCACAGATACGCAGTATTTT.

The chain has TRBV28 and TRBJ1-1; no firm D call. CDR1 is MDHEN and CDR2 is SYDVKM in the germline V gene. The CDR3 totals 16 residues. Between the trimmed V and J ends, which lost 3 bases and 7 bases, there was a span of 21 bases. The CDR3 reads CASSFLGGRASLEAFF. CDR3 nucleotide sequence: TGTGCCAGCAGTTTTCTCGGAGGGAGGGCATCGCTTGAAGCTTTCTTT.

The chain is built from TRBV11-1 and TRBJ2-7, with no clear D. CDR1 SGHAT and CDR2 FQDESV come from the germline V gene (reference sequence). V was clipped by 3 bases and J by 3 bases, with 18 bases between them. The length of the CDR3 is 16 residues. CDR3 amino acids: CASSFGGLERNYEQYF. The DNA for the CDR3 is TGTGCCAGCAGCTTCGGTGGTTTGGAGCGTAACTACGAGCAGTACTTC.

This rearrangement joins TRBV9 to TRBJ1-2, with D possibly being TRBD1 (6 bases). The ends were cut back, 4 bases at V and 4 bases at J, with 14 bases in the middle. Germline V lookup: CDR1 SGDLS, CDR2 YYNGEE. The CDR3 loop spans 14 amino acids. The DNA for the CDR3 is TGTGCCAGCAGCCGTCCCGGGACACCCTATGGCTACACCTTC. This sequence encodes CASSRPGTPYGYTF.

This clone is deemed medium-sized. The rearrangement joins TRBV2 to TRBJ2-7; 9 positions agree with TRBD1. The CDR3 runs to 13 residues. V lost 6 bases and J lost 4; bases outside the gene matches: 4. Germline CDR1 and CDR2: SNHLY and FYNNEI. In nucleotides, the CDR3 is TGTGCCAGCAGACAGGGGGCGCGGTACGAGCAGTACTTC. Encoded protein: CASRQGARYEQYF.

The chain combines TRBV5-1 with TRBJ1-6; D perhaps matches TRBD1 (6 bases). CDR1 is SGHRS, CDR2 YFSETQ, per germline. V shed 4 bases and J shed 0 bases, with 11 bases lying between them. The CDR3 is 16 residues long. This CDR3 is CASSQDSRSYNSPLHF. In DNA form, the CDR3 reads TGCGCCAGCAGCCAGGACAGTCGCTCCTATAATTCACCCCTCCACTTT. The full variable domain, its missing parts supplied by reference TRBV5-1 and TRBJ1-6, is KAGVTQTPRYLIKTRGQQVTLSCSPISGHRSVSWYQQTPGQGLQFLFEYFSETQRNKGNFPGRFSGRQFSNSRSEMNVSTLELGDSALYLCASSQDSRSYNSPLHFGNGTRLTVT.

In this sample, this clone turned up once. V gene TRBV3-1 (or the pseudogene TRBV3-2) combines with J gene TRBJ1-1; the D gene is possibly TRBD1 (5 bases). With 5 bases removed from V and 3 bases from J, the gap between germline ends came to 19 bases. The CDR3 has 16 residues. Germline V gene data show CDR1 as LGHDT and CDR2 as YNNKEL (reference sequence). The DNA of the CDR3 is TGTGCCAGCAGCTCTCGCTCCGGGGGTTGGGACACTGAAGCTTTCTTT. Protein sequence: CASSSRSGGWDTEAFF.

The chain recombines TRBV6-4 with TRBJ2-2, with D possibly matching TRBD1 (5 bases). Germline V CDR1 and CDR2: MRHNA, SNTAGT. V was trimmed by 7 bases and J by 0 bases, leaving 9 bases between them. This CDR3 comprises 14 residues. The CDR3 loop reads CASKLDTNTGELFF. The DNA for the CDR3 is TGTGCCAGCAAACTGGACACGAACACCGGGGAGCTGTTTTTT.

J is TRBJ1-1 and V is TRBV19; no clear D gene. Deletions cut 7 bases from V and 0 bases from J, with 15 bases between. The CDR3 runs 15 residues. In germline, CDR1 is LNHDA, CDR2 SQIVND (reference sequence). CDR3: CASKTMEVMNTEAFF. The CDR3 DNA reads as TGTGCCAGTAAAACTATGGAGGTTATGAACACTGAAGCTTTCTTT.

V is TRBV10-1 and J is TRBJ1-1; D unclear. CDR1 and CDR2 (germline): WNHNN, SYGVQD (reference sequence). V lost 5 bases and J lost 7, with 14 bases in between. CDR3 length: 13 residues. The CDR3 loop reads CASSPRKVGEAFF. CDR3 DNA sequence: TGCGCCAGCAGTCCGCGTAAGGTCGGTGAAGCTTTCTTT.

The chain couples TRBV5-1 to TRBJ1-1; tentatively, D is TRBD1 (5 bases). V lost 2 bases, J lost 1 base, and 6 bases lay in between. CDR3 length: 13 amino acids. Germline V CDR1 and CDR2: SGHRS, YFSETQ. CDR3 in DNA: TGCGCCAGCAGCTTCGGACAGAACACTGAAGCTTTCTTT. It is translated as CASSFGQNTEAFF.

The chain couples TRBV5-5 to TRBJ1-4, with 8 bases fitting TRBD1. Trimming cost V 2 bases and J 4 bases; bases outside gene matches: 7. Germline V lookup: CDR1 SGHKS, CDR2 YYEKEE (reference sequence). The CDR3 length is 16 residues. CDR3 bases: TGTGCCAGCAGCTTTTCCAGGGGGCGTAATAATGAAAAACTGTTTTTT. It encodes CASSFSRGRNNEKLFF. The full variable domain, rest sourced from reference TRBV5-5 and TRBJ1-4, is DAGVTQSPTHLIKTRGQQVTLRCSPISGHKSVSWYQQVLGQGPQFIFQYYEKEERGRGNFPDRFSARQFPNYSSELNVNALLLGDSALYLCASSFSRGRNNEKLFFGSGTQLSVL.

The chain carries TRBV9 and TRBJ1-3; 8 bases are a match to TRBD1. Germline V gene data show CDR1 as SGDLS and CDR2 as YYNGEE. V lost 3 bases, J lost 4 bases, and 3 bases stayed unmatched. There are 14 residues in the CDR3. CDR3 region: CASSATGAGNTIYF. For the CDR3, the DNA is TGTGCCAGCAGCGCGACAGGGGCCGGAAACACCATATATTTT.

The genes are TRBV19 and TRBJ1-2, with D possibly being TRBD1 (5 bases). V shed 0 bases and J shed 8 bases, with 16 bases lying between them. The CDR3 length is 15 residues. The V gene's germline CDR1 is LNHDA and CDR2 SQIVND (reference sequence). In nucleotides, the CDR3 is TGTGCCAGTAGTATAGAGGTACAGGCACAAGGGGGCTACACCTTC. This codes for CASSIEVQAQGGYTF.

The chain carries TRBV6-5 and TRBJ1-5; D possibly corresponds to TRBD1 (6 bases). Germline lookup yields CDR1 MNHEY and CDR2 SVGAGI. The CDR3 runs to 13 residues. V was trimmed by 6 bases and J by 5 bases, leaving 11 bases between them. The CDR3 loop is CASSGQFDQPQHF. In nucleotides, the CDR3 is TGTGCCAGCAGCGGACAGTTCGATCAGCCCCAGCATTTT.

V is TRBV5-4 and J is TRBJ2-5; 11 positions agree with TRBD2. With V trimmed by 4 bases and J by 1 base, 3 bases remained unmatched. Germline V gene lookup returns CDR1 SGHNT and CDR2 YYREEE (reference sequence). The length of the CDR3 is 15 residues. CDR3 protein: CASSIAGGIQETQYF. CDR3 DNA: TGTGCCAGCAGCATAGCGGGGGGGATCCAAGAGACCCAGTACTTC.

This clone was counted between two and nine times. CDR3 DNA sequence: TGTGCCAGCGGGTCGCAGAACACTGAAGCTTTCTTT. It encodes CASGSQNTEAFF. The rearrangement joins TRBV28 to TRBJ1-1; D is unclear. With 8 bases removed from V and 1 base from J, the gap between germline ends came to 8 bases. Germline V gene data show CDR1 as MDHEN and CDR2 as SYDVKM. The CDR3 consists of 12 residues.

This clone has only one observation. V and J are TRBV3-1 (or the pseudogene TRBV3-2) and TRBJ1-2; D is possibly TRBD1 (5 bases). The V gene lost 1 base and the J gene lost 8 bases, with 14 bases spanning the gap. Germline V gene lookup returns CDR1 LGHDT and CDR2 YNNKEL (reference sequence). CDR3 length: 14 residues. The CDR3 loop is CASSQGYRDLGYTF. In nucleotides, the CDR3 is TGTGCCAGCAGCCAAGGTTATAGGGACCTCGGCTACACCTTC.

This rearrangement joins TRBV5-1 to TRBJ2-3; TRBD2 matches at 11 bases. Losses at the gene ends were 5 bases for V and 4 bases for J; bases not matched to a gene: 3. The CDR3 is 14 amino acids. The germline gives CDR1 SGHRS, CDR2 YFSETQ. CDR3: CASRISGGADTQYF. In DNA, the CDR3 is TGCGCCAGCAGGATTAGCGGGGGGGCAGATACGCAGTATTTT.

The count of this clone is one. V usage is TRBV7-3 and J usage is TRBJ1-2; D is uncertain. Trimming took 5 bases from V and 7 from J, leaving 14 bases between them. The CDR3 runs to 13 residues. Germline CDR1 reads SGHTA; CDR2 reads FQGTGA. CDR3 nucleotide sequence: TGTGCCAGCAGCCCAGGAGGGCTTGGTGGCTACACCTTC. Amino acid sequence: CASSPGGLGGYTF.

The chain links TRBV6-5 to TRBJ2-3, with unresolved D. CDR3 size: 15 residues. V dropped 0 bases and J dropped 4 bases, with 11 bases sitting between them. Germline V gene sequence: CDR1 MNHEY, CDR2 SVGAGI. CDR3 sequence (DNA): TGTGCCAGCAGTTACTCGCTCAGCCAGGCAGATACGCAGTATTTT. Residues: CASSYSLSQADTQYF.

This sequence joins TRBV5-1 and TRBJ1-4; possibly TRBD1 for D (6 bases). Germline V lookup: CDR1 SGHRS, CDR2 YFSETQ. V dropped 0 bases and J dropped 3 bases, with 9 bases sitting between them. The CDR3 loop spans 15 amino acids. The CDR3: CASSLEQGPNEKLFF. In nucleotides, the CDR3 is TGCGCCAGCAGCTTGGAACAGGGCCCTAATGAAAAACTGTTTTTT.